This TCR beta chain was sequenced for a study of T cell responses to AZD1222 COVID-19 vaccine. TCRdb's copy holds only in-frame clones and misses some; the assay was immunoSEQ multiplex PCR. In the table there are around 99,000 clones, approximately 87% of which are singletons. Germline loops: CDR1 MDHEN, CDR2 SYDVKM. This CDR3 comprises 15 residues. Trimming shortened V by 3 bases and J by 7 bases, and 13 bases separated the two germline ends. General study results and limits: Females outnumbered males among donors, who were mostly white British; clonal diversity was possibly underestimated. Spike-specific TCR depth and breadth grew after two AZD1222 doses. Recipients of AZD1222 seropositive at baseline numbered only six or seven. Reportedly, close to half of spike-specific TCRs are directed against unmutated variant regions.

With respect to this clone: Its antigen is still unknown.

J is TRBJ1-6 and V is TRBV28; TRBD1 might be the D (6 bases). The material sequenced was peripheral blood, taken 28 days after the second AZD1222 dose. The TCR comes from an adult who received the AZD1222 COVID-19 vaccine. The CDR3 protein is CASSFTTGGNSPLHF. The CDR3 DNA is TGTGCCAGCAGTTTTACGACAGGCGGAAATTCACCCCTCCACTTT.